These 30 T cell receptor beta chains share one sample of origin, sequenced in a study of blood T cell repertoires in COVID-19. Measured with immunoSEQ multiplex PCR; TCRdb has only the in-frame clones, and not every one. This table has about 230,000 clones, 70% to 90% appearing once. Sequencing was carried out using peripheral blood. The receptor set was obtained from a middle-aged man with acute or convalescent COVID-19.

The chain recombines TRBV6-5 with TRBJ1-2, with 10 bases fitting TRBD1. The CDR3 has 16 amino acids. Germline loops: CDR1 MNHEY, CDR2 SVGAGI. After removal of 4 bases from V and 4 bases from J, the junction contained 9 bases not matched to a gene. CDR3 loop: CASSFADRGQSYGYTF. Here the CDR3 DNA reads TGTGCCAGCAGTTTTGCAGACAGGGGGCAGAGCTATGGCTACACCTTC.

V is TRBV21-1 and J is TRBJ1-2; TRBD1, the table's D call, was not compared with the DNA. TRBV21-1 is given as a pseudogene. The CDR3 is 13 amino acids. Written as DNA, the CDR3 is TGTGCCAGCAGCAAAAAGACAGGCGCGCGCTACACCTTC. It specifies CASSKKTGARYTF.

The rearrangement uses TRBV5-6 and TRBJ1-1; TRBD1 matches at 10 bases. Unmatched junction bases numbered 9, after V lost 4 bases and J lost 6 bases. Germline CDR1 is SGHDT and CDR2 is YYEEEE. There are 15 residues in the CDR3. The CDR3, as DNA: TGTGCCAGCAGCACGAGGACAGGGGGGTCGGCTGAAGCTTTCTTT. This sequence encodes CASSTRTGGSAEAFF.

This chain joins TRBV19 and TRBJ1-2, with 8 bases fitting TRBD1. Germline CDR1 reads LNHDA; CDR2 reads SQIVND (reference sequence). The ends lost 5 bases at V and 2 bases at J; junction bases unmatched: 4. CDR3 length equals 14 residues. The CDR3 region is CASSYGQGNYGYTF. The CDR3 nucleotides read TGTGCCAGTAGTTACGGACAGGGAAACTATGGCTACACCTTC.

Only one count was recorded for this clone. The chain links TRBV6-6 to TRBJ1-4; D gene ambiguous. Germline assignment: CDR1 MNHNY and CDR2 SVGAGI (reference sequence). V was clipped by 4 bases and J by 5 bases, with 14 bases between them. The CDR3 totals 15 residues. The CDR3 sequence: CASSWSDSLNEKLFF. CDR3 nucleotide sequence: TGTGCCAGCAGTTGGTCAGACTCTCTCAATGAAAAACTGTTTTTT.

This clone was recorded only once. The chain recombines TRBV7-3 with TRBJ1-2, with a tentative D call TRBD1 (5 bases). Looked up from germline, CDR1 is SGHTA and CDR2 is FQGTGA. The germline V and J ends were trimmed by 3 bases and 2 bases, with 10 bases remaining between them. The CDR3 runs to 14 residues. CDR3 sequence (DNA): TGTGCCAGCAGCTTGTACGGGGGGAACTATGGCTACACCTTC. It specifies CASSLYGGNYGYTF.

This clone was observed a few times. The chain is built from TRBV5-1 and TRBJ2-7, with D maybe TRBD1 (6 bases). Germline CDR1 SGHRS, CDR2 YFSETQ. This CDR3 is 16 amino acids long. V shed 0 bases and J shed 4 bases, with 17 bases lying between them. The CDR3 coding sequence is TGCGCCAGCAGCTTGGGACCCAACCGGGACACTTACGAGCAGTACTTC. Its protein is CASSLGPNRDTYEQYF.

The V gene is TRBV24-1, the J gene TRBJ1-1, with D maybe TRBD1 (6 bases). The germline gives CDR1 KGHDR, CDR2 SFDVKD. This CDR3 is 13 amino acids long. The V end lost 3 bases, the J end lost 4 bases, and 8 bases lay between the germline ends. The CDR3 reads CATSDTGFTEAFF. The CDR3 DNA follows: TGTGCCACCAGTGATACAGGGTTCACTGAAGCTTTCTTT.

The J gene is TRBJ2-7, the V gene TRBV2, with D possibly matching TRBD2 (5 bases). Germline-derived CDR1 and CDR2 are SNHLY and FYNNEI. CDR3 length: 14 residues. Trimming took 7 bases from V and 5 from J, leaving 18 bases between them. The CDR3 nucleotides are TGTGCCAGCAACCGTCGAGAGGGTCCCCACGAGCAGTACTTC. It translates to CASNRREGPHEQYF.

V is TRBV30 and J is TRBJ2-7; 8 positions match TRBD1. Trimming at V came to 0 bases and at J to 6 bases, leaving 4 bases not matched to a gene. In germline, CDR1 is GTSNPN, CDR2 SVGIG (reference sequence). The CDR3 contains 13 residues. DNA of the CDR3: TGTGCCTGGAGTGTACAGGGGGGCAGCGAGCAGTACTTC. It is translated as CAWSVQGGSEQYF.

J is TRBJ1-6 and V is TRBV9; D may be TRBD1 (5 bases). The CDR3 is made up of 14 amino acids. The germline gives CDR1 SGDLS, CDR2 YYNGEE. The V gene lost 7 bases and the J gene lost 7 bases, with 15 bases spanning the gap. The CDR3 sequence is CASARGVENSPLHF. The CDR3 bases are TGTGCCAGCGCACGGGGGGTGGAAAATTCACCCCTCCACTTT.

The V and J genes are TRBV5-8 and TRBJ2-2; 9 bases fit TRBD1. CDR1 and CDR2 from the germline V gene are SGHTS and YDEGEE. This CDR3 has 15 residues. After removal of 4 bases from V and 3 bases from J, the junction contained 4 bases not matched to a gene. The CDR3 region is CASSAGQGYTGELFF. CDR3 DNA: TGTGCCAGCAGCGCGGGACAGGGTTACACCGGGGAGCTGTTTTTT.

The chain uses TRBV7-2 and TRBJ2-3; D may be TRBD2 (7 bases). Germline-derived CDR1 and CDR2 are SGHTA and FQGNSA. The CDR3 is 14 amino acids. V was shortened by 2 bases and J by 6 bases, with 12 bases between the two germline ends. CDR3 region: CASSLTGGGDTQYF. The CDR3 DNA is TGTGCCAGCAGCTTAACGGGGGGCGGGGATACGCAGTATTTT.

V usage is TRBV14 and J usage is TRBJ1-5; weak D call: TRBD1 (5 bases). The CDR3 contains 16 residues. CDR1 is SGHDN and CDR2 is FVKESK in the germline V gene. With 1 base removed from V and 4 bases from J, the gap between germline ends came to 14 bases. For the CDR3, the DNA is TGTGCCAGCAGCCAAGGGGGTATGGCAGGGAATCAGCCCCAGCATTTT. Translation: CASSQGGMAGNQPQHF.

The chain recombines TRBV7-9 with TRBJ1-1; no clear D. The germline CDR1 and CDR2 sequences are SEHNR and FQNEAQ (reference sequence). Trimming took 5 bases from V and 0 from J, leaving 13 bases between them. The CDR3 runs to 15 residues. CDR3 amino acids: CASSRAGDMNTEAFF. CDR3 bases: TGTGCCAGCAGCCGAGCCGGAGATATGAACACTGAAGCTTTCTTT.

The chain has TRBV6-2 or TRBV6-3 and TRBJ1-5; D not resolved. Trimming left V 4 bases short and J 1 base short, with 8 bases between. The CDR3 has 14 amino acids. Germline-derived CDR1 and CDR2 are MNHEY and SVGEGT. The CDR3 nucleotides are TGTGCCAGCAGTTGGTTACGGAGCAATCAGCCCCAGCATTTT. Translation gives CASSWLRSNQPQHF.

The chain has TRBV5-1 and TRBJ1-2; 10 nucleotides line up with TRBD1. This CDR3 comprises 14 residues. Germline V gene lookup returns CDR1 SGHRS and CDR2 YFSETQ. V lost 4 bases, J lost 5 bases, and 5 bases stayed unmatched. The DNA for the CDR3 is TGCGCCAGCAGCGCAGAGGGACAGGGGTATGGCTACACCTTC. The encoded protein is CASSAEGQGYGYTF.

This clone was seen only a few times. The rearrangement uses TRBV28 and TRBJ1-2; D might be TRBD1 (6 bases). V was clipped by 5 bases and J by 8 bases, with 12 bases between them. The CDR3 is made up of 12 amino acids. Germline V gene lookup returns CDR1 MDHEN and CDR2 SYDVKM. The CDR3, as DNA: TGTGCCAGCAGTCCAGGGGTTTACGGCTACACCTTC. This translates into CASSPGVYGYTF.

J is TRBJ2-5 and V is TRBV28; a weak D match, TRBD2 (6 bases). The V end was cut by 4 bases, the J end by 4 bases, with 19 bases between. Per the germline V gene, CDR1 is MDHEN and CDR2 is SYDVKM. The CDR3 is made up of 16 amino acids. The CDR3 DNA sequence: TGTGCCAGCAGTTGGGGCGGGGCACCCTATGTAGAGACCCAGTACTTC. This codes for CASSWGGAPYVETQYF.

The rearrangement links TRBV5-1 to TRBJ2-7; 7 bases line up with TRBD1. With V trimmed by 2 bases and J by 4 bases, 9 bases remained unmatched. CDR3 length: 15 residues. CDR1 is SGHRS, CDR2 YFSETQ, per germline. Here the CDR3 DNA reads TGCGCCAGCAGCTTTACCGGGACAGATATTTACGAGCAGTACTTC. Translating gives CASSFTGTDIYEQYF.

The chain joins TRBV28 to TRBJ2-3; possibly TRBD2 for D (6 bases). V lost 7 bases and J lost 1, with 24 bases in between. The CDR3 is 18 amino acids. Germline lookup yields CDR1 MDHEN and CDR2 SYDVKM. The CDR3 sequence is CASTLGTGLLTGTDTQYF. The CDR3 DNA follows: TGTGCCAGCACCCTAGGAACGGGACTCCTGACTGGCACAGATACGCAGTATTTT.

This clone was found once. This chain uses TRBV19 with TRBJ1-6; 8 bases align to TRBD1. The germline V gene encodes CDR1 LNHDA and CDR2 SQIVND (reference sequence). The CDR3 has 15 residues. V gave up 3 bases and J gave up 7 bases; unmatched junction bases: 5. The CDR3 DNA reads as TGTGCCAGTAGTATCGGGGCAGGGGGCAATTCACCCCTCCACTTT. Amino acid sequence: CASSIGAGGNSPLHF.

The chain joins TRBV3-1 (or the pseudogene TRBV3-2) to TRBJ1-5; D is ambiguous. Trimming took 1 base from V and 2 from J, leaving 6 bases between them. The germline V gene has CDR1 LGHDT and CDR2 YNNKEL (reference sequence). This CDR3 comprises 14 residues. The DNA for the CDR3 is TGTGCCAGCAGCCAAGGAGTTGGCAATCAGCCCCAGCATTTT. Translating it yields CASSQGVGNQPQHF.

The chain recombines TRBV5-1 with TRBJ1-3; tentative D call: TRBD1 (5 bases). CDR1 and CDR2 (germline): SGHRS, YFSETQ. V lost 0 bases and J 0 bases, leaving 10 bases between the germline ends. This CDR3 has 16 amino acids. CDR3 nucleotides: TGCGCCAGCAGCTTGGACAGGTTCCCCTCTGGAAACACCATATATTTT. It translates to CASSLDRFPSGNTIYF.

The rearrangement uses TRBV6-2 or TRBV6-3 and TRBJ1-4; 8 nucleotides line up with TRBD1. In germline, CDR1 is MNHEY, CDR2 SVGEGT. The CDR3 spans 16 residues. With 5 bases clipped from V and 1 base from J, the junction kept 6 bases outside the gene matches. In nucleotides, the CDR3 is TGTGCCAGCAGTACCGGACAGGGCGAAACTAATGAAAAACTGTTTTTT. Amino acids: CASSTGQGETNEKLFF.

V usage is TRBV6-5 and J usage is TRBJ1-2; D is perhaps TRBD1 (5 bases). The CDR3 covers 13 residues. Per the germline V gene, CDR1 is MNHEY and CDR2 is SVGAGI. V lost 6 bases and J 8 bases, leaving 16 bases between the germline ends. The CDR3 sequence: CASSPPGSLGYTF. The CDR3 DNA reads as TGTGCCAGCAGCCCCCCAGGGTCGTTAGGCTACACCTTC.

The J gene is TRBJ1-2, the V gene TRBV24-1; tentatively, D is TRBD1 (6 bases). The V and J ends lost 1 base and 6 bases respectively, with 11 bases between them. Germline V gene data show CDR1 as KGHDR and CDR2 as SFDVKD. The CDR3 contains 14 residues. The CDR3 nucleotides are TGTGCCACCAGTGATTTACAGGGAACAGATGGCTACACCTTC. This sequence encodes CATSDLQGTDGYTF.

The chain is built from TRBV4-1 and TRBJ2-7; 10 nucleotides line up with TRBD1. The V gene end was trimmed by 0 bases and the J gene end by 6 bases; junction bases not matched to a gene: 8. The CDR3 is 16 residues long. The V gene's germline CDR1 is MGHRA and CDR2 YSYEKL. In nucleotides, the CDR3 is TGCGCCAGCAGCCAAGATTCCCGGGACAGGGGTACCGAGCAGTACTTC. Translation: CASSQDSRDRGTEQYF.

V usage is TRBV7-2 and J usage is TRBJ1-5; D uncertain. Trimming took 3 bases from V and 7 from J, leaving 10 bases between them. CDR3 size: 13 residues. Germline CDR1 is SGHTA and CDR2 is FQGNSA. CDR3 region: CASSLRVPQPQHF. In DNA form, the CDR3 reads TGTGCCAGCAGCTTGAGGGTCCCCCAGCCCCAGCATTTT.

The CDR3 DNA is TGCGCCAGCAGCCAAATCGGACTAGCGAGAGAGACCCAGTACTTC. As protein: CASSQIGLARETQYF. The V call is TRBV4-1, the J call TRBJ2-5, with 9 bases lining up with TRBD2. This CDR3 region has 15 residues. CDR1 MGHRA and CDR2 YSYEKL come from the germline V gene. After removal of 2 bases from V and 4 bases from J, the junction contained 5 bases not matched to a gene.